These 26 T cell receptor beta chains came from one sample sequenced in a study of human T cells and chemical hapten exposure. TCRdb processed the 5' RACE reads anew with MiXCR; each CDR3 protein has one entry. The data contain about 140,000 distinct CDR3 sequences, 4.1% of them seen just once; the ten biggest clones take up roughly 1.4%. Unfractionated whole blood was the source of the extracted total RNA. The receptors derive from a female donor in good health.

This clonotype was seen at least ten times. For the CDR3, the DNA is TGTGCCAGTAGCCGACAGACAGGGGGAAACACTGAAGCTTTCTTT. It yields the protein CASSRQTGGNTEAFF. The chain couples TRBV19 to TRBJ1-1, with 9 bases lining up with TRBD1. V gave up 6 bases and J gave up 2 bases; unmatched junction bases: 7. Germline values: CDR1 LNHDA, CDR2 SQIVND (reference sequence). The CDR3 spans 15 residues.

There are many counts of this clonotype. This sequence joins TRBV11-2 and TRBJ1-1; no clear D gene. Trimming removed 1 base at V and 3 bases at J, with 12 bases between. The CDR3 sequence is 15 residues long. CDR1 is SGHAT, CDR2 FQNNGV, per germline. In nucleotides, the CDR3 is TGTGCCAGCAGCTTAGCGTGGAATCGAGACACTGAAGCTTTCTTT. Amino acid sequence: CASSLAWNRDTEAFF. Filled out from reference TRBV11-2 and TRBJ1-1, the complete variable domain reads EAGVAQSPRYKIIEKRQSVAFWCNPISGHATLYWYQQILGQGPKLLIQFQNNGVVDDSQLPKDRFSAERLKGVDSTLKIQPAKLEDSAVYLCASSLAWNRDTEAFFGQGTRLTVV.

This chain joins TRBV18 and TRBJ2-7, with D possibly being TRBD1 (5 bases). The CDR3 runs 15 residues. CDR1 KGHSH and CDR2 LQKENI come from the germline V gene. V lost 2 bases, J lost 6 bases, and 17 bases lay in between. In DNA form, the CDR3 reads TGTGCCAGCTCACCAGCTACAGGCACCGGGCGCGAGCAGTACTTC. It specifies CASSPATGTGREQYF.

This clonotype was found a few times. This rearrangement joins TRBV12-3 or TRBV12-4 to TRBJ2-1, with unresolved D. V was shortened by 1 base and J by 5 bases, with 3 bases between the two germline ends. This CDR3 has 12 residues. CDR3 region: CASSLGDNEQFF. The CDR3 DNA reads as TGTGCCAGCAGTTTAGGGGACAATGAGCAGTTCTTC.

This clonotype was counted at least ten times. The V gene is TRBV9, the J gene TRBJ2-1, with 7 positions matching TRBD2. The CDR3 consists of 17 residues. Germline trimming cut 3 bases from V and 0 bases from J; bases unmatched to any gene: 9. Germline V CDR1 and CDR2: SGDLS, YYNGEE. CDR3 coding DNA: TGTGCCAGCAGCGGTAGAGCGGGGAGCTACTCCTACAATGAGCAGTTCTTC. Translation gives CASSGRAGSYSYNEQFF.

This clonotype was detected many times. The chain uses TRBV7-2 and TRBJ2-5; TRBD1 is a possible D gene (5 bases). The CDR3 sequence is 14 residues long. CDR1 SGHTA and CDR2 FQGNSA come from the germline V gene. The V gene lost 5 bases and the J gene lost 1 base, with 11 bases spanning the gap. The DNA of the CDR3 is TGTGCCAGCAGCCTAGGCAGGGCCCAAGAGACCCAGTACTTC. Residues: CASSLGRAQETQYF.

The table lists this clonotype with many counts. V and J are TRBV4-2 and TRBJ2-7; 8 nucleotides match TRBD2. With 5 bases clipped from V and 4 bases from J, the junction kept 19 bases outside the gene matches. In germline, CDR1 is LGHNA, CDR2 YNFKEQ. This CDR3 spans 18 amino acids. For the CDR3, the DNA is TGTGCCAGCAGCGCGGGACTAGACCCACTCGCTCACGAGTACGAGCAGTACTTC. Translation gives CASSAGLDPLAHEYEQYF.

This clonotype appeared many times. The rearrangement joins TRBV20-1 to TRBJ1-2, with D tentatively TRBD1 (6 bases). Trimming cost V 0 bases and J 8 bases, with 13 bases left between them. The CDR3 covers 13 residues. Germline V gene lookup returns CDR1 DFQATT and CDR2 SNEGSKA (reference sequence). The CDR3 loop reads CSAREEQGRGYTF. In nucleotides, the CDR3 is TGCAGTGCTAGAGAGGAACAGGGACGGGGCTACACCTTC.

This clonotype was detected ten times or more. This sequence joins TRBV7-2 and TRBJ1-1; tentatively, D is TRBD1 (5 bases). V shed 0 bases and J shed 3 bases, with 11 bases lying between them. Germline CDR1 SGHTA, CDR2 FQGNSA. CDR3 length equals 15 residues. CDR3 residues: CASSLAVRADTEAFF. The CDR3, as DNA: TGTGCCAGCAGCTTAGCGGTCAGGGCAGACACTGAAGCTTTCTTT.

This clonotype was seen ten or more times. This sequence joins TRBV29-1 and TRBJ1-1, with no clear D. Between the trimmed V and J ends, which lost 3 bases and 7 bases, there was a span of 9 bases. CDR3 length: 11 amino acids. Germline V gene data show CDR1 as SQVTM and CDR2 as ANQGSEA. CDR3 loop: CSVDPVGEAFF. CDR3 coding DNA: TGCAGCGTTGATCCGGTGGGTGAAGCTTTCTTT. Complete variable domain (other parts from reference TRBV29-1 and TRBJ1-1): SAVISQKPSRDICQRGTSLTIQCQVDSQVTMMFWYRQQPGQSLTLIATANQGSEATYESGFVIDKFPISRPNLTFSTLTVSNMSPEDSSIYLCSVDPVGEAFFGQGTRLTVV.

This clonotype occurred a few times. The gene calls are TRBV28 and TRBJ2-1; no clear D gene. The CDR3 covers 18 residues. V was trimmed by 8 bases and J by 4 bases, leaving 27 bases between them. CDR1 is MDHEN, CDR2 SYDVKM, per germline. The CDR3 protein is CASSTGLIANDTYNEQFF. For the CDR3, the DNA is TGTGCCAGCTCAACCGGGCTAATAGCCAACGACACATACAATGAGCAGTTCTTC.

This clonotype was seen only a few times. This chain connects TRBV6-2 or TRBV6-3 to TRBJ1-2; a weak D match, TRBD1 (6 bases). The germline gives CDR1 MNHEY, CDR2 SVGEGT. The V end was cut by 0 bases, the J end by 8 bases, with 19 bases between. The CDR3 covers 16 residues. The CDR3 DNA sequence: TGTGCCAGCAGTTACTCCTTTGTCGGGGGCGCAGGAGGCTACACCTTC. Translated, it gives CASSYSFVGGAGGYTF.

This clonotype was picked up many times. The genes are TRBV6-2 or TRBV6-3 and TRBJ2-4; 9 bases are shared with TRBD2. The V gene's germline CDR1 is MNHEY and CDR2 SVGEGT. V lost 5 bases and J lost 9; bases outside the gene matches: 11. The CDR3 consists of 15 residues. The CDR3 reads CASSPGTSRGTIQYF. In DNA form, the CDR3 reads TGTGCCAGCAGTCCCGGGACTAGCCGCGGAACCATTCAGTACTTC.

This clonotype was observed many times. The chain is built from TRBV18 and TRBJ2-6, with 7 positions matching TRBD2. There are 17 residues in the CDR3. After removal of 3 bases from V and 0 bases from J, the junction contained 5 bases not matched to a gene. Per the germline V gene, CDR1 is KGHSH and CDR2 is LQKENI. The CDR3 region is CASSPGGPNSGANVLTF. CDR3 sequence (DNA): TGTGCCAGCTCACCGGGAGGGCCAAACTCTGGGGCCAACGTCCTGACTTTC. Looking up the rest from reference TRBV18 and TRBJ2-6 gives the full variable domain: NAGVMQNPRHLVRRRGQEARLRCSPMKGHSHVYWYRQLPEEGLKFMVYLQKENIIDESGMPKERFSAEFPKEGPSILRIQQVVRGDSAAYFCASSPGGPNSGANVLTFGAGSRLTVL.

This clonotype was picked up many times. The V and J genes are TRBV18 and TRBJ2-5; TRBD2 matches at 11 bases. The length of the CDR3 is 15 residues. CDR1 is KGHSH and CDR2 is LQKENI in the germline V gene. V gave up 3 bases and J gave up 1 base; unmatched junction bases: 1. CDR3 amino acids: CASSPTSGGQETQYF. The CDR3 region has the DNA TGTGCCAGCTCACCCACTAGCGGGGGCCAAGAGACCCAGTACTTC. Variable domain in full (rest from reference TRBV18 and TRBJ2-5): NAGVMQNPRHLVRRRGQEARLRCSPMKGHSHVYWYRQLPEEGLKFMVYLQKENIIDESGMPKERFSAEFPKEGPSILRIQQVVRGDSAAYFCASSPTSGGQETQYFGPGTRLLVL.

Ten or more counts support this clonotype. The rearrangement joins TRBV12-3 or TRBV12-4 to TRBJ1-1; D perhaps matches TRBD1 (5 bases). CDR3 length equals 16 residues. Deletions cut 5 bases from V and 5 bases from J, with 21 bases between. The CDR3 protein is CASSIRDGRRWTEAFF. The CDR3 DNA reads TGTGCCAGCAGTATCCGGGACGGCCGGAGGTGGACTGAAGCTTTCTTT.

CDR3 region: CASSLDAGSFTEAFF. The DNA of the CDR3 is TGTGCCAGCAGCTTAGATGCAGGAAGTTTCACTGAAGCTTTCTTT. V gene TRBV9 combines with J gene TRBJ1-1; D ambiguous. With 4 bases removed from V and 4 bases from J, the gap between germline ends came to 17 bases. Germline CDR1 reads SGDLS; CDR2 reads YYNGEE. The CDR3 is 15 residues long.

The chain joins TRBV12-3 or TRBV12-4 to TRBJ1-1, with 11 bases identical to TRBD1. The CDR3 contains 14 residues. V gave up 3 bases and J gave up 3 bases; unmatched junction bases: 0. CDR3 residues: CASSLGQGDTEAFF. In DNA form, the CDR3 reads TGTGCCAGCAGTTTGGGACAGGGGGACACTGAAGCTTTCTTT.

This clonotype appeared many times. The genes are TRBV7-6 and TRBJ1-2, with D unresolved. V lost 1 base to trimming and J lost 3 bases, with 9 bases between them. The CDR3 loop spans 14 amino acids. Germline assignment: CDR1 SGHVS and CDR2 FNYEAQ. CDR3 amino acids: CASSLGPGYYGYTF. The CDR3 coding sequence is TGTGCCAGCAGCTTAGGTCCCGGGTACTATGGCTACACCTTC.

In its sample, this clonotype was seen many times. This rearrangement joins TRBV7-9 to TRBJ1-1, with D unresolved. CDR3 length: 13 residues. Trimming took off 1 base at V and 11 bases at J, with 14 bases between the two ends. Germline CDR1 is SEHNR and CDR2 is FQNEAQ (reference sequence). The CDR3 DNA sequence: TGTGCCAGCAGCTTAGAAAGCGGAATGGGGGCTTTCTTT. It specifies CASSLESGMGAFF.

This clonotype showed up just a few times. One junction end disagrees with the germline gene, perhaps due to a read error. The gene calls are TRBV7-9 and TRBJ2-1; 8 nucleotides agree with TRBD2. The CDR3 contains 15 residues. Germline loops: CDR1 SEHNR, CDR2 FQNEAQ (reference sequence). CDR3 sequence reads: CASSVSGYLAGLRLF. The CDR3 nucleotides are TGTGCCAGCAGCGTATCGGGATATCTAGCGGGCCTCCGGCTCTTC.

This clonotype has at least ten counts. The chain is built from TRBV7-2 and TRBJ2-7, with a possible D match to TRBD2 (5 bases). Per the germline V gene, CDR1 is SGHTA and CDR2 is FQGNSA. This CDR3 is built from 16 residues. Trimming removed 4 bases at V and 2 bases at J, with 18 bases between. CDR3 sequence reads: CASSSRRVLTTYEQYF. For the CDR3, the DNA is TGTGCCAGCAGCTCCAGGCGGGTCCTGACTACCTACGAGCAGTACTTC.

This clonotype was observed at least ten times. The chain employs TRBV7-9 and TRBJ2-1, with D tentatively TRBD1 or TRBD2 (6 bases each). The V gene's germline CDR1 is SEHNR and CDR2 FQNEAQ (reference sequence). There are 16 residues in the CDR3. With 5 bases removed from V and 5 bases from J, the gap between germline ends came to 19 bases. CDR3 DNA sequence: TGTGCCAGCAGCGAAACGGGGGCCAGGGGACACAATGAGCAGTTCTTC. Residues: CASSETGARGHNEQFF.

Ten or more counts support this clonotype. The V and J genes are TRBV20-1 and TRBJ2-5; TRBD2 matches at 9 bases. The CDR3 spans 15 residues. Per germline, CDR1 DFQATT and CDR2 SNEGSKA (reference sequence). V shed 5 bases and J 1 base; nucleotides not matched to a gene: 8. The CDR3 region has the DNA TGCAGTGCTTCAAAATATAGCGGGGGCCAAGAGACCCAGTACTTC. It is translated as CSASKYSGGQETQYF.

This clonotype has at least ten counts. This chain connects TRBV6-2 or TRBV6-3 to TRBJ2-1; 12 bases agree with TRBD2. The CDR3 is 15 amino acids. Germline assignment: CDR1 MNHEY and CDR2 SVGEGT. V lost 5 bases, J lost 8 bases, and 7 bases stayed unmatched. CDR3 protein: CASSNRLAGAHEQFF. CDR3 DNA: TGTGCCAGCAGTAACCGACTAGCGGGGGCACATGAGCAGTTCTTC.

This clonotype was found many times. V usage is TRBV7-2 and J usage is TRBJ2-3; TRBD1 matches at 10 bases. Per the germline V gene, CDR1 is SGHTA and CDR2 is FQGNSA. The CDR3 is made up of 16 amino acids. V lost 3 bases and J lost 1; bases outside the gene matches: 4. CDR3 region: CASSLTGGSGTDTQYF. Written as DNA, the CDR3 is TGTGCCAGCAGCTTGACAGGGGGCAGTGGCACAGATACGCAGTATTTT.